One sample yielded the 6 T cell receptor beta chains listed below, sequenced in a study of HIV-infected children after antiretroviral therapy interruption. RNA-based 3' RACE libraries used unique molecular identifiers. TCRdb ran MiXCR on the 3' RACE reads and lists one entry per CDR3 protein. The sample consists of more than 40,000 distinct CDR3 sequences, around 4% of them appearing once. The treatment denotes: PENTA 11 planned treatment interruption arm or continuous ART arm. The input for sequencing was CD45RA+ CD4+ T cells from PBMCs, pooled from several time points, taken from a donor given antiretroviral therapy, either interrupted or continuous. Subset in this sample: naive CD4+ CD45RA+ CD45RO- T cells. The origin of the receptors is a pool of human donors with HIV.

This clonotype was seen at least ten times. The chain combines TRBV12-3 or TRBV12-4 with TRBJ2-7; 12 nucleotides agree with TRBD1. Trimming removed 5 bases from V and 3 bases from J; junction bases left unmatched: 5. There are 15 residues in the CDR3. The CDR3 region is CASSPGQGAGYEQYF. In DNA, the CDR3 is TGTGCCAGCAGTCCGGGACAGGGGGCCGGCTACGAGCAGTACTTC.

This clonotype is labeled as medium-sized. CDR3 sequence (DNA): TGCGCCAGCAGCTTGGATGGGACAGGGGTCGACGAGCAGTACTTC. Translated, it gives CASSLDGTGVDEQYF. This rearrangement joins TRBV5-1 to TRBJ2-7; the match to TRBD1 covers 10 bases. J was trimmed by 5 bases and V by 0 bases; bases with no gene match: 5. CDR1 SGHRS and CDR2 YFSETQ come from the germline V gene. This CDR3 contains 15 residues.

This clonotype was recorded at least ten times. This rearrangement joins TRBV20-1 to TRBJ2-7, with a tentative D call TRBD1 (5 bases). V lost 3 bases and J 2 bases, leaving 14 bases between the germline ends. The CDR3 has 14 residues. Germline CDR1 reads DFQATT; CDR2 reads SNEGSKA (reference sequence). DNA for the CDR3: TGCAGTGCTAGCGGTCACAGGTCCACCTACGAGCAGTACTTC. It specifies CSASGHRSTYEQYF.

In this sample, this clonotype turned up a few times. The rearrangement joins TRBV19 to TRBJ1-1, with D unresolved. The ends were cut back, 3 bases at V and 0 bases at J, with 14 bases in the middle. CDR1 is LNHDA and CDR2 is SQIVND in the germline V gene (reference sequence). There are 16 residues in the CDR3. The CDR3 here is CASSITDLEMNTEAFF. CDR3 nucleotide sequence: TGTGCCAGTAGTATTACAGACCTTGAAATGAACACTGAAGCTTTCTTT.

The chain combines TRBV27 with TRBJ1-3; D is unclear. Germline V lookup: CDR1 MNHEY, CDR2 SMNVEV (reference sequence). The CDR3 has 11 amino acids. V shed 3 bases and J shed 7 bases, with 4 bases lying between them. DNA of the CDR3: TGTGCCAGCAGTTTCCTGAACACCATATATTTT. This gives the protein CASSFLNTIYF.

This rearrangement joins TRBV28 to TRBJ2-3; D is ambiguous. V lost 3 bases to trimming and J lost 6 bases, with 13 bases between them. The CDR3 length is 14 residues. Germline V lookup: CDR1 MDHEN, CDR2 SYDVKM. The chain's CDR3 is CASSFSTLPDTQYF. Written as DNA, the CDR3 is TGTGCCAGCAGTTTTAGTACTCTGCCTGATACGCAGTATTTT.